There are a few counts of the clone carrying this T cell receptor (beta chain). CD8+CD57+ cell expansion had been shown by flow cytometry in patients chosen for sequencing. This sample is drawn from a study of CD8+CD57+ T cells in acquired aplastic anemia. Study-wide context: Sorted CD4+ and CD8+ cells yielded around 3.2 ug of DNA on average.

The TCR beta profiling, which covered VDJ combination and CDR3 sequence, was carried out using genomic DNA as the template. In TCRdb, the reads were re-called with MiXCR into one record per CDR3 protein. The sample records about 160,000 distinct CDR3 sequences, around 50% being singletons. The V end lost 4 bases, the J end lost 1 base, and 7 bases lay between the germline ends. The V gene's germline CDR1 is SQVTM and CDR2 ANQGSEA. The CDR3 sequence is 12 residues long. The chain employs TRBV29-1 and TRBJ1-1; D gene uncertain. The clonotype was recovered from a human donor with aplastic anemia. Sequencing was done on a sample of sorted CD4+, CD8+, or CD8+CD57+ T cells (not recorded which) from PBMCs. The chain's CDR3 is CSVVSENTEAFF. The CDR3 DNA is TGCAGCGTTGTATCCGAGAACACTGAAGCTTTCTTT.